This T cell receptor (beta chain) comes out of a study of shared clonotypes between healthy human individuals. Overall study results and limits: Blood was the only sampled material, and tissue repertoires likely differ. Among non-shared clonotypes, generation probabilities were lower than among those shared by all four donors.

CD45RO-negative, CCR7-positively selected cells formed the naive CD8 fraction, excluding terminally differentiated effector memory CD45RA+ cells. The table came from immunoSEQ multiplex PCR; TCRdb's copy has only in-frame clones and leaves some out. In the table there are around 2.1 million clones, roughly 91% of which are singletons. In the case of this clone: As yet, its antigen is unknown. This same CDR3 is encoded by further DNA sequences in the sample.

V trimming: 1 base; J trimming: 4 bases; junction bases outside the gene matches: 4. The CDR3 sequence is 15 residues long. Germline-derived CDR1 and CDR2 are SGHVS and FNYEAQ. The receptor's source is a man aged 18 to 30 in good health. Some clones in this sample may be carry-over from other donors' samples. The chain has TRBV7-6 and TRBJ2-7; 10 bases line up with TRBD2. Sequencing used naive CD8+ T cells from PBMCs. CDR3 coding DNA: TGTGCCAGCAGCTTAGTGGCTAGCGGGAGTTACGAGCAGTACTTC. Its translation is CASSLVASGSYEQYF.